A single sample gave rise to the 32 T cell receptor beta chains below, sequenced in a study of OX40 agonist ivuxolimab in advanced cancers. Sequenced by immunoSEQ multiplex PCR; TCRdb stores in-frame clones only, minus some. This table has about 91,000 clones, over 75% appearing once. Material: CD4+ or CD8+ T cells sorted from blood, obtained in a trial of the OX40 agonist ivuxolimab. These receptors were collected from an adult with an advanced solid tumor such as melanoma, head and neck, liver or kidney cancer.

The gene calls are TRBV4-3 and TRBJ1-2, with a tentative D call TRBD1 (6 bases). CDR1 LGHNA and CDR2 YSLEER come from the germline V gene. This CDR3 is built from 16 residues. Trimming removed 2 bases at V and 4 bases at J, with 17 bases between. CDR3 loop: CASSQTSLQGAYGYTF. In DNA, the CDR3 is TGCGCCAGCAGCCAAACTTCCTTACAGGGCGCCTATGGCTACACCTTC.

This clone has a single count. The CDR3 nucleotides are TGCGCCAGCAGCTTGGATAGGCCCCAGGATACGCAGTATTTT. This sequence encodes CASSLDRPQDTQYF. The chain combines TRBV5-1 with TRBJ2-3; D is ambiguous. Germline V gives CDR1 SGHRS, CDR2 YFSETQ. The CDR3 runs 14 residues. The V gene lost 0 bases and the J gene lost 6 bases, with 11 bases spanning the gap.

The J gene is TRBJ2-7, the V gene TRBV28; D possibly corresponds to TRBD2 (6 bases). This CDR3 contains 13 residues. Germline V gene data show CDR1 as MDHEN and CDR2 as SYDVKM. V was pared by 4 bases and J by 7 bases, with 14 bases between. DNA for the CDR3: TGTGCCAGCAGTTCCGGGAGCAGGCAGGAGCAGTACTTC. Protein product: CASSSGSRQEQYF.

The chain combines TRBV5-4 with TRBJ2-7; TRBD2 agrees at 7 bases. CDR1 is SGHNT and CDR2 is YYREEE in the germline V gene (reference sequence). The J segment lost 3 bases and the V segment lost 0 bases, leaving 6 bases of the junction unmatched. The CDR3 loop spans 15 amino acids. As DNA, the CDR3 is TGTGCCAGCAGCTTGGTCAGGACTAGTGGCTACGAGCAGTACTTC. It encodes CASSLVRTSGYEQYF.

The chain couples TRBV5-1 to TRBJ1-2, with 7 nucleotides matching TRBD1. The trim removed 2 bases at V and 0 bases at J, leaving 4 bases unmatched. The V gene's germline CDR1 is SGHRS and CDR2 YFSETQ. The CDR3 contains 15 residues. The CDR3 region has the DNA TGCGCCAGCAGCTTCTCCGGGACAGCTAACTATGGCTACACCTTC. It translates to CASSFSGTANYGYTF.

This clone was counted only a few times. The gene calls are TRBV30 and TRBJ1-5; D is ambiguous. The CDR3 extends over 14 amino acids. The V gene lost 1 base and the J gene lost 5 bases, with 12 bases spanning the gap. Germline values: CDR1 GTSNPN, CDR2 SVGIG (reference sequence). The CDR3 DNA sequence: TGTGCCTGGAGTGGGACCGCGGCGGATCAGCCCCAGCATTTT. Residues: CAWSGTAADQPQHF.

The chain joins TRBV6-5 to TRBJ2-5; D is unclear. Germline V lookup: CDR1 MNHEY, CDR2 SVGAGI. This CDR3 contains 15 residues. Trimming removed 2 bases at V and 1 base at J, with 11 bases between. The CDR3 loop is CASSYTRVSQETQYF. CDR3 nucleotide sequence: TGTGCCAGCAGTTACACCCGCGTCAGCCAAGAGACCCAGTACTTC.

This sequence joins TRBV7-8 and TRBJ2-2; TRBD2 matches 14 bases. The germline gives CDR1 SGHVS, CDR2 FQNEAQ. The CDR3 consists of 19 residues. Trimming cost V 6 bases and J 3 bases; bases outside gene matches: 12. The CDR3 loop reads CASSRRFGTSGSHTGELFF. CDR3 nucleotide sequence: TGTGCCAGCAGTCGAAGGTTCGGGACTAGCGGGAGTCACACCGGGGAGCTGTTTTTT. Supplemented by reference TRBV7-8 and TRBJ2-2, the full variable domain reads GAGVSQSPRYKVAKRGQDVALRCDPISGHVSLFWYQQALGQGPEFLTYFQNEAQLDKSGLPSDRFFAERPEGSVSTLKIQRTQQEDSAVYLCASSRRFGTSGSHTGELFFGEGSRLTVL.

The V and J genes are TRBV11-3 and TRBJ2-2; D gene uncertain. The CDR3 is 13 amino acids. Trimming pared 5 bases from V and 4 bases from J, leaving 8 bases between. Germline V gene data show CDR1 as SGHNT and CDR2 as YENEEA. This CDR3 is CASSLQSTGELFF. CDR3 nucleotide sequence: TGTGCCAGCAGCCTACAGAGCACCGGGGAGCTGTTTTTT.

This clone was seen more than once but under ten times. The V and J genes are TRBV4-1 and TRBJ1-4, with TRBD1 as a possible D gene (5 bases). Germline values: CDR1 MGHRA, CDR2 YSYEKL. V lost 0 bases, J lost 8 bases, and 16 bases lay in between. This CDR3 has 16 residues. Written as DNA, the CDR3 is TGCGCCAGCAGCCAAGATAGCGTCGTCGGGGGGGAAAAACTGTTTTTT. It is translated as CASSQDSVVGGEKLFF.

The count of this clone is one. The chain uses TRBV7-9 and TRBJ1-4, with a weak D call TRBD1 (5 bases). The CDR3 consists of 16 residues. Germline values: CDR1 SEHNR, CDR2 FQNEAQ (reference sequence). Trimming shortened V by 3 bases and J by 5 bases, and 16 bases separated the two germline ends. The CDR3: CASSFGTRQTNEKLFF. The CDR3 region has the DNA TGTGCCAGCAGCTTTGGAACCCGACAGACGAATGAAAAACTGTTTTTT.

This chain links TRBV6-1 with TRBJ2-7; 11 bases map to TRBD2. The trim removed 3 bases at V and 2 bases at J, leaving 3 bases unmatched. The CDR3 totals 15 residues. CDR1 and CDR2 (germline): MNHNS, SASEGT. The CDR3 loop reads CASSEGLAVTYEQYV. The CDR3 nucleotides read TGTGCCAGCAGTGAGGGACTAGCGGTGACCTACGAGCAGTACGTC.

The rearrangement uses TRBV6-1 and TRBJ1-1; no reliable D call. This CDR3 contains 13 residues. V shed 8 bases and J shed 4 bases, with 14 bases lying between them. Germline V gene sequence: CDR1 MNHNS, CDR2 SASEGT. CDR3 DNA: TGTGCCAGCGTAGAGGTGAAGGGCACTGAAGCTTTCTTT. Its protein is CASVEVKGTEAFF.

The V and J genes are TRBV11-3 and TRBJ2-1; no firm D call. The CDR3 extends over 12 amino acids. Trimming cost V 3 bases and J 8 bases, with 8 bases left between them. CDR1 is SGHNT and CDR2 is YENEEA in the germline V gene. This CDR3 is CASSLGRDEQFF. The CDR3 DNA sequence: TGTGCCAGCAGCTTGGGAAGAGATGAGCAGTTCTTC.

The chain links TRBV30 to TRBJ1-3, with D possibly being TRBD1 (5 bases). Germline V lookup: CDR1 GTSNPN, CDR2 SVGIG (reference sequence). Trimming cost V 5 bases and J 7 bases, with 6 bases left between them. The CDR3 extends over 10 amino acids. The CDR3 DNA reads as TGTGCCTGGGGGGGGAACACCATATATTTT. The encoded protein is CAWGGNTIYF.

The chain combines TRBV6-5 with TRBJ2-3, with 7 nucleotides matching TRBD2. Per germline, CDR1 MNHEY and CDR2 SVGAGI. The CDR3 runs 15 residues. Losses at the gene ends were 6 bases for V and 3 bases for J; bases not matched to a gene: 9. DNA for the CDR3: TGTGCCAGCAGCCCAATAGCGGGTTCGACAGATACGCAGTATTTT. It specifies CASSPIAGSTDTQYF.

V and J are TRBV5-1 and TRBJ1-1; D is undetermined. This CDR3 has 13 amino acids. Germline loops: CDR1 SGHRS, CDR2 YFSETQ. V was clipped by 4 bases and J by 6 bases, with 13 bases between them. The CDR3 nucleotides are TGCGCCAGCAGCCTCCTAGGGCCCTCTGAAGCTTTCTTT. Translating it yields CASSLLGPSEAFF.

This clone has only one observation. V and J are TRBV6-1 and TRBJ1-4, with 9 bases aligning to TRBD1. Germline V gene lookup returns CDR1 MNHNS and CDR2 SASEGT. The V and J ends lost 2 bases and 7 bases, in that order; junction bases with no gene match: 14. The CDR3 has 18 amino acids. Here the CDR3 DNA reads TGTGCCAGCAGTGAATTACGAAACAGGGGGCTCTTAGGTGAAAAACTGTTTTTT. It yields the protein CASSELRNRGLLGEKLFF.

The genes are TRBV5-1 and TRBJ2-6, with D perhaps matching TRBD1 (5 bases). The CDR3 covers 16 residues. The germline CDR1 and CDR2 sequences are SGHRS and YFSETQ. V was cut by 0 bases and J by 1 base, with 8 bases left in between. CDR3 in amino acids: CASSLDRMSGANVLTF. The CDR3 DNA reads TGCGCCAGCAGCTTGGACAGGATGTCTGGGGCCAACGTCCTGACTTTC.

The chain recombines TRBV9 with TRBJ2-3; D ambiguous. V lost 4 bases, J lost 1 base, and 10 bases lay in between. CDR1 and CDR2 from the germline V gene are SGDLS and YYNGEE. CDR3 length equals 14 residues. DNA of the CDR3: TGTGCCAGCAGCTCTGGTGCGGGCACAGATACGCAGTATTTT. It codes for CASSSGAGTDTQYF.

J is TRBJ2-3 and V is TRBV18; D gene ambiguous. The CDR3 extends over 14 amino acids. Germline assignment: CDR1 KGHSH and CDR2 LQKENI. V was pared by 1 base and J by 4 bases, with 9 bases between. The CDR3 DNA reads as TGTGCCAGCTCACCACTGTCCGGGTCAGATACGCAGTATTTT. Its protein product is CASSPLSGSDTQYF.

The chain combines TRBV19 with TRBJ2-1; 7 bases map to TRBD2. Germline V gene lookup returns CDR1 LNHDA and CDR2 SQIVND (reference sequence). Trimming removed 1 base from V and 2 bases from J; junction bases left unmatched: 2. The CDR3 runs 15 residues. CDR3 nucleotides: TGTGCCAGTAGTATAGGTGCGGGAGCCTACAATGAGCAGTTCTTC. Its translation is CASSIGAGAYNEQFF.

The gene calls are TRBV29-1 and TRBJ2-3, with D possibly called TRBD1 or TRBD2 (7 bases each). CDR3 size: 16 residues. Germline V lookup: CDR1 SQVTM, CDR2 ANQGSEA. Trimming took off 7 bases at V and 2 bases at J, with 22 bases between the two ends. The CDR3: CSARRARGGLTDTQYF. CDR3 nucleotide sequence: TGCAGCGCGCGCCGGGCCAGGGGGGGACTCACAGATACGCAGTATTTT.

The chain has TRBV7-2 and TRBJ1-5, with D tentatively TRBD1 (5 bases). This CDR3 is built from 16 residues. Trimming took 2 bases from V and 5 from J, leaving 16 bases between them. Germline V gene sequence: CDR1 SGHTA, CDR2 FQGNSA. CDR3 DNA: TGTGCCAGCAGCTTAAATGGGCCAGGGTTTGATCAGCCCCAGCATTTT. Residues: CASSLNGPGFDQPQHF.

The sample holds one count of this clone. The V gene is TRBV19, the J gene TRBJ1-3; no clear D. Germline values: CDR1 LNHDA, CDR2 SQIVND (reference sequence). With 3 bases removed from V and 1 base from J, the gap between germline ends came to 13 bases. The CDR3 is 16 residues long. CDR3 protein: CASSIPRASSGNTIYF. The CDR3 nucleotides read TGTGCCAGTAGTATCCCCCGGGCCTCTTCTGGAAACACCATATATTTT.

This clone was detected only a few times. The chain has TRBV6-1 and TRBJ2-7; no clear D gene. The CDR3 has 11 residues. CDR1 and CDR2 from the germline V gene are MNHNS and SASEGT. Between the trimmed V and J ends, which lost 2 bases and 3 bases, there was a span of 2 bases. The CDR3 spells CASSENYEQYF. In DNA, the CDR3 is TGTGCCAGCAGTGAAAACTACGAGCAGTACTTC.

J is TRBJ1-5 and V is TRBV6-6, with TRBD1 matching 9 bases. CDR1 and CDR2 (germline): MNHNY, SVGAGI (reference sequence). Germline trimming cut 6 bases from V and 5 bases from J; bases unmatched to any gene: 8. The CDR3 loop spans 15 amino acids. CDR3 protein: CASRDTGGWDQPQHF. The CDR3 bases are TGTGCCAGCAGGGATACAGGGGGCTGGGATCAGCCCCAGCATTTT.

The chain links TRBV9 to TRBJ2-7, with 13 bases lining up with TRBD2. This CDR3 spans 18 amino acids. With 6 bases clipped from V and 5 bases from J, the junction kept 17 bases outside the gene matches. CDR1 is SGDLS and CDR2 is YYNGEE in the germline V gene. The CDR3 spells CASTPGGDGTSGTHEQYF. DNA for the CDR3: TGTGCCAGCACCCCAGGGGGAGACGGGACTAGCGGGACCCACGAGCAGTACTTC.

This chain joins TRBV30 and TRBJ2-7, with D perhaps matching TRBD1 (5 bases). This CDR3 comprises 14 residues. Trimming shortened V by 8 bases and J by 4 bases, and 21 bases separated the two germline ends. Germline V CDR1 and CDR2: GTSNPN, SVGIG (reference sequence). Here the CDR3 DNA reads TGTGCCACGAACCCCCAGGGCCTGGGGTACGAGCAGTACTTC. It yields the protein CATNPQGLGYEQYF.

The rearrangement uses TRBV29-1 and TRBJ1-6, with D possibly being TRBD1 (6 bases). Germline V lookup: CDR1 SQVTM, CDR2 ANQGSEA. V was shortened by 6 bases and J by 7 bases, with 13 bases between the two germline ends. The CDR3 runs to 13 residues. CDR3 DNA sequence: TGCAGCGTGAGGGTACAGGGAAATTCACCCCTCCACTTT. It yields the protein CSVRVQGNSPLHF.

Comment on this clone: This specimen includes other DNA sequences encoding the same CDR3. The rearrangement uses TRBV6-1 and TRBJ1-2; the D gene is possibly TRBD1 (6 bases). Trimming shortened V by 3 bases and J by 2 bases, and 7 bases separated the two germline ends. Germline V CDR1 and CDR2: MNHNS, SASEGT. The CDR3 sequence is 13 residues long. CDR3 bases: TGTGCCAGCAGTGAGCAGGGGAACTATGGCTACACCTTC. Translated, it gives CASSEQGNYGYTF.

CDR3 amino acids: CASSSRPRGAGGYTF. In DNA, the CDR3 is TGTGCCAGCAGCTCTCGCCCCAGGGGCGCTGGTGGCTACACCTTC. The chain carries TRBV7-8 and TRBJ1-2, with D possibly being TRBD1 (6 bases). Germline CDR1 is SGHVS and CDR2 is FQNEAQ. The V end was cut by 4 bases, the J end by 7 bases, with 19 bases between. The CDR3 runs 15 residues.